A single sample gave rise to the 11 T cell receptor beta chains below, sequenced in a study of blood T cell repertoires in COVID-19. Only in-frame clones appear in the TCRdb table, and some are missing; sequencing was by immunoSEQ multiplex PCR. The table includes some 220,000 clones, about 88% detected once. The sample comprised PBMCs or T cells enriched from blood (not recorded which). The receptors were gathered from a woman aged 25 to 39 who had recovered from COVID-19.

The J gene is TRBJ1-4, the V gene TRBV5-1, with 8 bases lining up with TRBD1. The CDR3 is 16 amino acids. The V segment lost 0 bases and the J segment 0 bases; nucleotides outside the gene matches: 1. Per germline, CDR1 SGHRS and CDR2 YFSETQ. DNA of the CDR3: TGCGCCAGCAGCTTGGCACAGGGGGCAACTAATGAAAAACTGTTTTTT. As protein: CASSLAQGATNEKLFF.

The J gene is TRBJ2-7, the V gene TRBV27, with 7 bases lining up with TRBD1. The germline gives CDR1 MNHEY, CDR2 SMNVEV (reference sequence). V lost 5 bases, J lost 7 bases, and 8 bases stayed unmatched. The length of the CDR3 is 13 residues. CDR3 region: CASSIDRAGEQYF. The CDR3 DNA is TGTGCCAGCAGTATAGACAGGGCTGGGGAGCAGTACTTC.

This clone occurred once. The chain has TRBV15 and TRBJ1-2; no clear D. The CDR3 loop spans 13 amino acids. Germline V lookup: CDR1 LNHNV, CDR2 YYDKDF (reference sequence). V gave up 1 base and J gave up 9 bases, with 12 bases separating them. CDR3 sequence: CATSRVEGISYTF. The CDR3, as DNA: TGTGCCACCAGCAGAGTTGAGGGAATAAGCTACACCTTC.

The V and J genes are TRBV11-2 and TRBJ2-7; D gene unclear. The CDR3 extends over 12 amino acids. V was trimmed by 3 bases and J by 0 bases, leaving 3 bases between them. Germline V CDR1 and CDR2: SGHAT, FQNNGV. The CDR3 loop reads CASSFISYEQYF. CDR3 sequence (DNA): TGTGCCAGCAGCTTCATCTCCTACGAGCAGTACTTC. The entire variable domain, with the rest obtained from reference TRBV11-2 and TRBJ2-7, is as follows: EAGVAQSPRYKIIEKRQSVAFWCNPISGHATLYWYQQILGQGPKLLIQFQNNGVVDDSQLPKDRFSAERLKGVDSTLKIQPAKLEDSAVYLCASSFISYEQYFGPGTRLTVT.

As concerns this clone: Since a much larger clone is just one base distant, this may be a read error. This chain links TRBV3-1 (or the pseudogene TRBV3-2) with TRBJ2-7, with 10 bases identical to TRBD1. Germline V gene lookup returns CDR1 LGHDT and CDR2 YNNKEL (reference sequence). CDR3 size: 12 residues. V was pared by 4 bases and J by 6 bases, with 0 bases of the junction left unmatched. The CDR3 DNA reads as TGTGCCAGCAGCCGGACAGGGGGCGAGCAGTACTTC. Its protein is CASSRTGGEQYF.

The chain recombines TRBV5-4 with TRBJ1-2; no clear D gene. Trimming removed 0 bases at V and 2 bases at J, with 11 bases between. The CDR3 is 15 amino acids. The germline V gene has CDR1 SGHNT and CDR2 YYREEE (reference sequence). Here the CDR3 DNA reads TGTGCCAGCAGCTTGGCCGGGTCAAGAAACTATGGCTACACCTTC. It codes for CASSLAGSRNYGYTF.

The J gene is TRBJ2-6, the V gene TRBV6-2 or TRBV6-3; possibly TRBD1 for D (5 bases). The ends were cut back, 4 bases at V and 0 bases at J, with 16 bases in the middle. Per germline, CDR1 MNHEY and CDR2 SVGEGT. The CDR3 has 18 residues. The CDR3 loop reads CASSSLHRRDSGANVLTF. The CDR3, as DNA: TGTGCCAGCAGTTCACTCCACAGGCGAGACTCTGGGGCCAACGTCCTGACTTTC.

This chain joins TRBV5-1 and TRBJ2-7, with D perhaps matching TRBD1 (5 bases). Germline values: CDR1 SGHRS, CDR2 YFSETQ. V dropped 0 bases and J dropped 3 bases, with 10 bases sitting between them. The CDR3 extends over 14 amino acids. The CDR3 DNA reads as TGCGCCAGCAGCTTGGCCAGGGAAGGCTACGAGCAGTACTTC. It specifies CASSLAREGYEQYF.

The genes are TRBV7-7 and TRBJ2-2; 7 bases fit TRBD1. CDR1 is SSHAT and CDR2 is FNYEAQ in the germline V gene (reference sequence). There are 15 residues in the CDR3. V shed 5 bases and J 5 bases; nucleotides not matched to a gene: 8. CDR3 bases: TGTGCCAGCAGCGAGAGACAGGGTGGGACCGGGGAGCTGTTTTTT. Its protein is CASSERQGGTGELFF.

The chain has TRBV5-1 and TRBJ1-1, with a tentative D call TRBD1 (5 bases). With 0 bases removed from V and 1 base from J, the gap between germline ends came to 10 bases. The CDR3 totals 15 residues. Germline CDR1 SGHRS, CDR2 YFSETQ. CDR3 residues: CASSLAGHPNTEAFF. Here the CDR3 DNA reads TGCGCCAGCAGCTTGGCCGGACACCCGAACACTGAAGCTTTCTTT. Based on the CDR3 plus reference TRBV5-1 and TRBJ1-1, the full variable domain is KAGVTQTPRYLIKTRGQQVTLSCSPISGHRSVSWYQQTPGQGLQFLFEYFSETQRNKGNFPGRFSGRQFSNSRSEMNVSTLELGDSALYLCASSLAGHPNTEAFFGQGTRLTVV.

V usage is TRBV7-9 and J usage is TRBJ2-2; TRBD1 matches 11 bases. CDR3 length: 16 amino acids. Germline V lookup: CDR1 SEHNR, CDR2 FQNEAQ (reference sequence). The junction had 2 bases not matched to a gene; V was cut back by 5 bases and J by 0 bases. Here the CDR3 reads CASSQGQGANTGELFF. CDR3 in DNA: TGTGCCAGCAGCCAGGGACAGGGGGCGAACACCGGGGAGCTGTTTTTT.